This T cell receptor (beta chain) emerged from a study of T cell responses to AZD1222 COVID-19 vaccine. Study-level findings and limits: Increased Spike-specific TCR breadth and depth were observed after two AZD1222 doses. Just a handful of AZD1222 recipients were seropositive at baseline.

Sequencing used immunoSEQ multiplex PCR; TCRdb keeps in-frame clones, though not all of them. This sample has roughly 150,000 clones; 80% to 95% occur once, and the top ten carry 1% to 1.5%. Regarding this clone: The antigen remains undetermined.

Germline V CDR1 and CDR2: MDHEN, SYDVKM. This CDR3 contains 12 residues. Trimming shortened V by 1 base and J by 10 bases, and 8 bases separated the two germline ends. The chain joins TRBV28 to TRBJ2-1, with D unclear. This clonotype originated in an adult who received the AZD1222 COVID-19 vaccine. Sequencing used peripheral blood, obtained 28 days after the second AZD1222 dose. CDR3 residues: CASSLYNLEQFF. In DNA form, the CDR3 reads TGTGCCAGCAGTTTATACAATTTGGAGCAGTTCTTC.